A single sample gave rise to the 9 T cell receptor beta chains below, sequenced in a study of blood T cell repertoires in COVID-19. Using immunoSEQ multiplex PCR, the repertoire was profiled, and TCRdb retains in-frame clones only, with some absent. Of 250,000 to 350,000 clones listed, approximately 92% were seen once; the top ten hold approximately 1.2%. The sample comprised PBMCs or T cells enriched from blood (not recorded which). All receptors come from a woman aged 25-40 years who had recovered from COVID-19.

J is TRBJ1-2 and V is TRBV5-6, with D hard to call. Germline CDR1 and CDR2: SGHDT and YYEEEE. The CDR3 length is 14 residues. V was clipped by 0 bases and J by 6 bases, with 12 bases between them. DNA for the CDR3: TGTGCCAGCAGCTTGGCCCTCGGGTATGATGGCTACACCTTC. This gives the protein CASSLALGYDGYTF.

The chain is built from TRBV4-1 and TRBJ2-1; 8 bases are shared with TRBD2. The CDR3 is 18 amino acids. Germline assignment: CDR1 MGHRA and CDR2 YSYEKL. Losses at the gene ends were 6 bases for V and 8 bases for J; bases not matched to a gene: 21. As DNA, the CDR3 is TGCGCCAGCAGTCCCCGTGCCACGGAGTCGGGAGGGCCTCATGAGCAGTTCTTC. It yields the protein CASSPRATESGGPHEQFF.

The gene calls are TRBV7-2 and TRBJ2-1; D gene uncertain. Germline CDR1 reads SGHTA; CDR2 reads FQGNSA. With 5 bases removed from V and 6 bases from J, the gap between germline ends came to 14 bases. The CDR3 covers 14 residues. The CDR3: CASSPPGLSNEQFF. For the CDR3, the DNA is TGTGCCAGCAGCCCTCCCGGTTTGAGCAATGAGCAGTTCTTC.

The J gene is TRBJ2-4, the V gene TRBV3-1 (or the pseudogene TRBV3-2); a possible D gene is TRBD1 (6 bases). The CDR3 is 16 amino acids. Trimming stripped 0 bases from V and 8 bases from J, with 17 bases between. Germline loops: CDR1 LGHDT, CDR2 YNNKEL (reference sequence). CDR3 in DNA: TGTGCCAGCAGCCAAGATAGGGACACCCCTTTGGACATTCAGTACTTC. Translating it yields CASSQDRDTPLDIQYF.

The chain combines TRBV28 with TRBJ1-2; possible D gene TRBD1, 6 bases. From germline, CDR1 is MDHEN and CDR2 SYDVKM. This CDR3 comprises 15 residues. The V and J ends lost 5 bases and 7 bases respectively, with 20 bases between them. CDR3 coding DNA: TGTGCCAGCAGTCCGCGACAGGTCCCTATTCTTGGCTACACCTTC. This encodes CASSPRQVPILGYTF.

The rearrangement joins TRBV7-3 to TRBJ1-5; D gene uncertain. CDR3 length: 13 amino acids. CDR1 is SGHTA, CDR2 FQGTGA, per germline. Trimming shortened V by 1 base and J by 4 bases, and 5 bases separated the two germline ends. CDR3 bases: TGTGCCAGCAGCTTAAATCAGAATCAGCCCCAGCATTTT. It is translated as CASSLNQNQPQHF.

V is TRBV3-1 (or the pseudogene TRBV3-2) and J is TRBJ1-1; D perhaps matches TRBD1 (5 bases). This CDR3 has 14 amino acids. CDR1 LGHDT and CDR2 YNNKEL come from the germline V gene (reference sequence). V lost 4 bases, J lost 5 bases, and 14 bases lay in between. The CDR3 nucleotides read TGTGCCAGCAGCCCCACCCAGGGAAAAACTGAAGCTTTCTTT. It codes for CASSPTQGKTEAFF.

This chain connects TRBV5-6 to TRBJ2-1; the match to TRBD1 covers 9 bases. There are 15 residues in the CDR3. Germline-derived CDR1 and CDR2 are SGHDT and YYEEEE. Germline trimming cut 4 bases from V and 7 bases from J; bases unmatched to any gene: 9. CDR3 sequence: CASSPWDRVGNEQFF. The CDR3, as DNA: TGTGCCAGCAGCCCTTGGGACAGGGTAGGGAATGAGCAGTTCTTC.

The CDR3 DNA reads as TGTGCCACCAGTGAGGCTAGACCAGATACGCAGTATTTT. Protein sequence: CATSEARPDTQYF. V is TRBV24-1 and J is TRBJ2-3; D is uncertain. The germline V gene encodes CDR1 KGHDR and CDR2 SFDVKD. The CDR3 loop spans 13 amino acids. V gave up 4 bases and J gave up 4 bases, with 8 bases separating them.